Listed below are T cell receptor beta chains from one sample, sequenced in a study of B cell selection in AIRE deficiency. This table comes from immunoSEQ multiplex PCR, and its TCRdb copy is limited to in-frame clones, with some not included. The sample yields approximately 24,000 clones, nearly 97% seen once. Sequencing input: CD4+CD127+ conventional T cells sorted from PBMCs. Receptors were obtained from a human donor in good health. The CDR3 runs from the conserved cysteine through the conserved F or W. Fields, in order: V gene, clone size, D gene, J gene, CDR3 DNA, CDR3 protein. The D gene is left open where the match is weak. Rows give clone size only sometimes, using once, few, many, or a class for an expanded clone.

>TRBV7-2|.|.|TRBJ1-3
TGTGCCAGCAGCTCCTCCCCCCCCGCCCACTCTGGAAACACCATATATTTT
CASSSSPPAHSGNTIYF
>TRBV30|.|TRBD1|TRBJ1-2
TGTGCCTGGAGCGGGGACAGGGGGGACTATGGCTACACCTTC
CAWSGDRGDYGYTF
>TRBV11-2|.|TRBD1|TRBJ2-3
TGTGCCAGCAGCCGGGACAGGGCCGAGGATACGCAGTATTTT
CASSRDRAEDTQYF
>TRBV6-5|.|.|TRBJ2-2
TGTGCCAGCAGTTACTGGGACCCGAACACCGGGGAGCTGTTTTTT
CASSYWDPNTGELFF
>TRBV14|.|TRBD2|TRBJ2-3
TGTGCCAGCAGCCAATTGAAGCGGGAGGGCACAGATACGCAGTATTTT
CASSQLKREGTDTQYF
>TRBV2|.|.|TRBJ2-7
TGTGCCAGCTCCGGGGCCTACGAGCAGTACTTC
CASSGAYEQYF
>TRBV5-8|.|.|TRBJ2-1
TGTGCCAGCAGCATGGGAACAGGGATAGACAATGAGCAGTTCTTC
CASSMGTGIDNEQFF
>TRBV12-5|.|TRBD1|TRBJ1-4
TGTGCTAGTGGCCAAGGACAGGGGAAACTGTTTTTT
CASGQGQGKLFF
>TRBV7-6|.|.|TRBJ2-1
TGTGCCAGCAGCTTAGATCTTAAAGACAATGAGCAGTTCTTC
CASSLDLKDNEQFF
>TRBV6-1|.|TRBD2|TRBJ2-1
TGTACCAGCAGTGATCCGGGACTAGCGGACCACAATGAGCAGTTCTTC
CTSSDPGLADHNEQFF
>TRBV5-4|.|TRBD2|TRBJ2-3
TGTGCCAGCAGCAGGACTAGCGGGGGGGGTCAAAGCACAGATACGCAGTATTTT
CASSRTSGGGQSTDTQYF
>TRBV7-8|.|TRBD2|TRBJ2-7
TGTGCCAGCAGCTTAGTTGGGACTAGCGGGTTCTACGAGCAGTACTTC
CASSLVGTSGFYEQYF
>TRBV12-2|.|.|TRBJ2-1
TGTGCAAGTCGCTTAGACTTTTTTGAGACAGGGGAAGGCAATGAGCAGTTCTTC
CASRLDFFETGEGNEQFF
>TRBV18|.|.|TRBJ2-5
TGTGCCAGCTCACTGTACAAAGGGGAAGAGACCCAGTACTTC
CASSLYKGEETQYF
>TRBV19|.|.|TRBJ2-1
TGTGCCAGTAGTACTAGGAATGAGCAGTTCTTC
CASSTRNEQFF
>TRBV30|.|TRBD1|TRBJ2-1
TGTGCCTGGTGCCCCGGGACAGGGGGCGCGGAGCAGTTCTTC
CAWCPGTGGAEQFF
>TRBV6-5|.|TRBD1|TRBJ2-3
TGTGCCAGCGCCCAGGAACAGGGGAGCACAGATACGCAGTATTTT
CASAQEQGSTDTQYF
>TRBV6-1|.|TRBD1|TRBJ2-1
TGTGCCAGCAGTGAAGAGGGGACAGGGAGGGTCTTC
CASSEEGTGRVF
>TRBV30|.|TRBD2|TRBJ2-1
TGTGCCTGGAGTCGTTTGCGGGAGGGCCCAGTTCAGCAGTTCTTC
CAWSRLREGPVQQFF
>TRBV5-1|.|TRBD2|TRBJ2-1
TGCGCCAGCAGCTTGGTTGCGGGGGGGCCAGGTTCCTACAATGAGCAGTTCTTC
CASSLVAGGPGSYNEQFF
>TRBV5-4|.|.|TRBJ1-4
TGTGCCAGCAGCTCCTCGACCGGGACGTTAGGAAAACTGTTTTTT
CASSSSTGTLGKLFF
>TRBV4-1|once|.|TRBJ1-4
TGCGCCAGCAGCCAAGAGGACTACAGGGCCGGGGAAAAACTGTTTTTT
CASSQEDYRAGEKLFF
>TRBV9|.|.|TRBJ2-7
TGTGCCAGCAGCGCGGGACCCCCCGGCGAGCAGTACTTC
CASSAGPPGEQYF
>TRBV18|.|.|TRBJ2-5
TGTGCCAGCTCACCACGGACGGGCACATCCGGGACCCAGTACTTC
CASSPRTGTSGTQYF
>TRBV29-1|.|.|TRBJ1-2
TGCAGCGTTGGGACAGCCAGGGACTATGGCTACACCTTC
CSVGTARDYGYTF
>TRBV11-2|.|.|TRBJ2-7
TGTGCCAGCAGCTTTCGGAGGGTATCCTACGAGCAGTACTTC
CASSFRRVSYEQYF
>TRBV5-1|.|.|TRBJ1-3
TGCGCCAGCAGCTTTGGCCAGACCGGAAACACCATATATTTT
CASSFGQTGNTIYF
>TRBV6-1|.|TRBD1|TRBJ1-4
TGTGCCAGCAGGCTCCGGGACAGGGGGGAAAAACTGTTTTTT
CASRLRDRGEKLFF
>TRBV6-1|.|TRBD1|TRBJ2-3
TGTGCCAGCAGGGACAGGGCTAGCACAGATACGCAGTATTTT
CASRDRASTDTQYF
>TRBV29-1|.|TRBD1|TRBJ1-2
TGCAGCGTGGGACAGGGGAATGGCTACACCTTC
CSVGQGNGYTF
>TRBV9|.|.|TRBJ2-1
TGTGCCAGCAGCGTAGATCCCCTCACCTCTGGTGAGCAGTTCTTC
CASSVDPLTSGEQFF
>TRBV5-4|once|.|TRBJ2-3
TGTGCCAGCAGCTTCAGCGGACTGGGCACAGATACGCAGTATTTT
CASSFSGLGTDTQYF
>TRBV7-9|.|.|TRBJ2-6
TGTGCCAGCAGCTTACAACAGCCTGGGGCCAACGTCCTGACTTTC
CASSLQQPGANVLTF
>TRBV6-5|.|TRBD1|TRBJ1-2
TGTGCCAGCAGTTACTTGGGGACAGGGGGCAACTATGGCTACACCTTC
CASSYLGTGGNYGYTF
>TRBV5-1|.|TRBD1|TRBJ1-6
TGCGCCAGCGGGCCGGGACAGGGCGATTCACCCCTCCACTTT
CASGPGQGDSPLHF
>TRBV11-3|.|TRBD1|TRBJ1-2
TGTGCCAGCAGCTTGGGACCGGGACAGGGGAATAGTGGCTACACCTTC
CASSLGPGQGNSGYTF
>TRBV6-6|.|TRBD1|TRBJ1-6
TGTGCCAGCAGTGCCGGGACAGGGTATTCACCCCTCCACTTT
CASSAGTGYSPLHF
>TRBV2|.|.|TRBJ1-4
TGTGCCAGCAGGAGGGGAGCTAATGAAAAACTGTTTTTT
CASRRGANEKLFF
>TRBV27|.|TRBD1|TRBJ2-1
TGTGCCAGCAGTTTCGGGGACAGCCCCGTCAATGAGCAGTTCTTC
CASSFGDSPVNEQFF
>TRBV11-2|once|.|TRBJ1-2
TGTGCCAGCAGCTTAGAAACAACGCGGGGGGCAAGTGGCTACACCTTC
CASSLETTRGASGYTF
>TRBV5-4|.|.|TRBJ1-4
TGTGCCAGCAGCTTGGATCAGGGTATGAGGGAAAAACTGTTTTTT
CASSLDQGMREKLFF
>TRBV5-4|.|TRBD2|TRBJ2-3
TGTGCCAGCAGTCGGGAGGGGGGGGCAGATACGCAGTATTTT
CASSREGGADTQYF
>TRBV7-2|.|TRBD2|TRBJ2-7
TGTGCCAGCAGCTTAGCTCCTACTAGCGGGGGGCGTGGGAGTGACTTC
CASSLAPTSGGRGSDF
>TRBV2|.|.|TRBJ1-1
TGTGCCAGCAGTGAAAAGGGGTTGTCTGAAGCTTTCTTT
CASSEKGLSEAFF
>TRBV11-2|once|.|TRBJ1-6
TGTGCCAGCAGCTTAGAGGGACGGAGGAATTCACCCCTCCACTTT
CASSLEGRRNSPLHF
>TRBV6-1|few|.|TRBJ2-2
TGTGCCAGCAGTGAAAGTCCGATTAACACCGGGGAGCTGTTTTTT
CASSESPINTGELFF
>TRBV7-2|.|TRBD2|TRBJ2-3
TGTGCCAGCACATACCTCGGGGGGAGCACAGATACGCAGTATTTT
CASTYLGGSTDTQYF
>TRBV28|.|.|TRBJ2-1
TGTGCCAGCAGCCAATACAATGAGCAGTTCTTC
CASSQYNEQFF
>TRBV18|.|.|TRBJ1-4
TGTGCCAGCTCACCACGAGACAACGAAAAACTGTTTTTT
CASSPRDNEKLFF
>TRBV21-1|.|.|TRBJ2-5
TGTGCCAGCAGCAAAGGGCTGGCCCAGTACTTC
CASSKGLAQYF
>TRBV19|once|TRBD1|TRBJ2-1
TGTGCCAGTAGTATAGTCGGGACAGGGAGAAATGAGCAGTTCTTC
CASSIVGTGRNEQFF
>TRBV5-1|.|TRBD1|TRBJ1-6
TGCGCCAGCAGCTTGGCGGTTACCTCCGGGACAGGTAATTCACCCCTCCACTTT
CASSLAVTSGTGNSPLHF
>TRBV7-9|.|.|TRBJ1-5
TGTGCCAGCAGCTTAGCAGGGGAAGGAGGTCAGCCCCAGCATTTT
CASSLAGEGGQPQHF
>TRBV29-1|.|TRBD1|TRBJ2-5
TGCAGCGTAGCCGGGACAGGGCGCGAAGAGACCCAGTACTTC
CSVAGTGREETQYF